These 2 T cell receptor beta chains share one sample of origin, sequenced in a study of cytomegalovirus exposure and HLA in healthy donors. It was with 60 Vbeta and 13 Jbeta primers that the PCR ran. Sequencing used immunoSEQ multiplex PCR; TCRdb keeps in-frame clones, though not all of them. This table holds 200,000 to 250,000 clones, under 85% found once. The sequencing input was PBMCs. Receptors originate from a woman between 50 and 59 years old in good health and CMV-seropositive.

The gene calls are TRBV6-1 and TRBJ2-2; TRBD1 is a possible D gene (5 bases). V shed 7 bases and J shed 6 bases, with 12 bases lying between them. The CDR3 sequence is 13 residues long. From germline, CDR1 is MNHNS and CDR2 SASEGT. In DNA, the CDR3 is TGTGCCAGCACGTTCAGGGCATCCGGGGAGCTGTTTTTT. Translated, it gives CASTFRASGELFF.

Turning to this clone: This same CDR3 is encoded by further DNA sequences in the sample. The J gene is TRBJ2-7, the V gene TRBV5-1; 9 nucleotides agree with TRBD1. V gave up 4 bases and J gave up 2 bases; unmatched junction bases: 4. Germline assignment: CDR1 SGHRS and CDR2 YFSETQ. This CDR3 has 14 residues. CDR3 nucleotides: TGCGCCAGCAGCCTGGGACAGGGAGCCTACGAGCAGTACTTC. It is translated as CASSLGQGAYEQYF.